What follows describes a single TCR beta chain. Its antigen remains unidentified. Its ends do not fully match the called genes, so a read error is possible. The sample is drawn from a study of blood T cells in healthy people across ages. Overall study: Per two T cells, about one barcoded beta molecule was captured through template switching.

Next came a second PCR, run for about 6 to 12 cycles, which used a sample-barcoded 5' primer along with a J-beta primer mix. TCRdb passed the 5' RACE reads through MiXCR, listing each CDR3 protein once. The sample holds about 1.5 million distinct CDR3 sequences; 35% to 45% are singletons and the top ten take 4%. Germline assignment: CDR1 LGHNA and CDR2 YSLEER. CDR3 length equals 16 residues. General study results and limits: Samples with more naive T cells showed higher observed beta diversity. Compared with aged donors, long-lived donors showed fewer expanded clones, suggesting selection.

The gene calls are TRBV4-3 and TRBJ2-5, with TRBD1 matching over 8 bases. The end of the DNA fits TRBJ2-7 better, so the J call may be wrong. Sample: blood. The sequence was collected from a woman younger than 35 in good health. The CDR3: CAGSPLTGGIFDEQYF. CDR3 in DNA: TGCGCCGGCAGCCCTCTCACAGGGGGTATATTCGACGAGCAGTACTTC.